The present TCR beta chain was sequenced within a study of cytomegalovirus exposure and HLA in healthy donors. As for this clone: Its antigen remains unidentified.

The trim removed 5 bases at V and 6 bases at J, leaving 11 bases unmatched. Germline V gene lookup returns CDR1 SGHTA and CDR2 FQGNSA. This CDR3 is 15 amino acids long. The PCR was carried out with 60 Vbeta primers and 13 Jbeta primers. This table comes from immunoSEQ multiplex PCR, and its TCRdb copy is limited to in-frame clones, with some not included. The sample yields over 90,000 clones, 60% to 85% seen once. Study-wide results and caveats: Several of the most significant clusters appeared, in a later analysis, to be linked to common viral pathogens. Some V segments, including TRBV6-2 and TRBV6-3, were excluded as indistinguishable.

The source material was PBMCs. The receptor was derived from a middle-aged man in good health and CMV-seropositive. The genes are TRBV7-2 and TRBJ2-7, with 9 bases matching TRBD2. The CDR3 DNA reads as TGTGCCAGCAGCCCCAGCGGGAGGCGTGGGAGCGAGCAGTACTTC. Its translation: CASSPSGRRGSEQYF.